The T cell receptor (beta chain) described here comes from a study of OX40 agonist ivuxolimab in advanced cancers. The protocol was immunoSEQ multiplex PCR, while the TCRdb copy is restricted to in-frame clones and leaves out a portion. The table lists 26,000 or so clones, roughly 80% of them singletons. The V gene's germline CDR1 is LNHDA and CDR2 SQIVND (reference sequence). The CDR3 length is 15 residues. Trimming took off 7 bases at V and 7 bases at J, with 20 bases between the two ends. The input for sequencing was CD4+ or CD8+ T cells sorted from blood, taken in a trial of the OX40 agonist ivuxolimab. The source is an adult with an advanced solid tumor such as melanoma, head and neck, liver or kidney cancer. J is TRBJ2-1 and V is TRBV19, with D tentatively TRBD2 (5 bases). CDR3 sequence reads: CASTRASSASNEQFF. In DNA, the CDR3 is TGTGCCAGTACCCGGGCTAGCAGCGCATCTAATGAGCAGTTCTTC.